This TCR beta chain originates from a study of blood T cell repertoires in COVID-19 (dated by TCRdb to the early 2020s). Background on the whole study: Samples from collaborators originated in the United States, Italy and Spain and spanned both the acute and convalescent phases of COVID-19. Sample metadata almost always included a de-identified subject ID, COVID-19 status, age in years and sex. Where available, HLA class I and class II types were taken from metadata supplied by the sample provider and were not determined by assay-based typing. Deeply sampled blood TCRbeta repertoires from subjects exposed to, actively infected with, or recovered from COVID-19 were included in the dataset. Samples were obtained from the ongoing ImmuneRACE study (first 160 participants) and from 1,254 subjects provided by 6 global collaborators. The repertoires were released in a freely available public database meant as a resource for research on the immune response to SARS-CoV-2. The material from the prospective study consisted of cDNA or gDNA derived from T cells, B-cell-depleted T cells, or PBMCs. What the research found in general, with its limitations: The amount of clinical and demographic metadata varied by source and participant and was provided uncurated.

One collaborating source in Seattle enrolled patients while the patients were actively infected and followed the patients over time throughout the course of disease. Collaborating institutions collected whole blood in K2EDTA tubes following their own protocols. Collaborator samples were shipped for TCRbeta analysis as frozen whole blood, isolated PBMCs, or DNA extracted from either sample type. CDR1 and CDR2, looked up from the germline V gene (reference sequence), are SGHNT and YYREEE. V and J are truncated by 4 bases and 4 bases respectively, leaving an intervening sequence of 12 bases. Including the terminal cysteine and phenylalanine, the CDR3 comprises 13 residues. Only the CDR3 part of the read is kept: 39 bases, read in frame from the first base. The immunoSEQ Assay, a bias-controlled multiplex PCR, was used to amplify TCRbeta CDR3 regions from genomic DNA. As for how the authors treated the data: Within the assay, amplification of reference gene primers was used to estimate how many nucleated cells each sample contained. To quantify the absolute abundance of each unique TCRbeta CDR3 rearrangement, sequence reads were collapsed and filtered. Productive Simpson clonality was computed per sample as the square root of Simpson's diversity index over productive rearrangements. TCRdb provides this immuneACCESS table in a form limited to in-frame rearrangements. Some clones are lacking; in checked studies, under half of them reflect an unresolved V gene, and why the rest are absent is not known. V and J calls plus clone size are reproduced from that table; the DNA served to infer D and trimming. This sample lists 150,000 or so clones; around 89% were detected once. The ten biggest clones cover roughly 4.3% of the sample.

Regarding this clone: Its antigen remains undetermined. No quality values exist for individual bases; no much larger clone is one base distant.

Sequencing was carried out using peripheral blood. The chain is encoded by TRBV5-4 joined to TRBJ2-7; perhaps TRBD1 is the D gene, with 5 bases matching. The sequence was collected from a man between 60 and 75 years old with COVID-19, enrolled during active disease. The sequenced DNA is TGTGCCAGCAGCCAGCGAGACAGTTACGAGCAGTACTTC. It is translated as CASSQRDSYEQYF.